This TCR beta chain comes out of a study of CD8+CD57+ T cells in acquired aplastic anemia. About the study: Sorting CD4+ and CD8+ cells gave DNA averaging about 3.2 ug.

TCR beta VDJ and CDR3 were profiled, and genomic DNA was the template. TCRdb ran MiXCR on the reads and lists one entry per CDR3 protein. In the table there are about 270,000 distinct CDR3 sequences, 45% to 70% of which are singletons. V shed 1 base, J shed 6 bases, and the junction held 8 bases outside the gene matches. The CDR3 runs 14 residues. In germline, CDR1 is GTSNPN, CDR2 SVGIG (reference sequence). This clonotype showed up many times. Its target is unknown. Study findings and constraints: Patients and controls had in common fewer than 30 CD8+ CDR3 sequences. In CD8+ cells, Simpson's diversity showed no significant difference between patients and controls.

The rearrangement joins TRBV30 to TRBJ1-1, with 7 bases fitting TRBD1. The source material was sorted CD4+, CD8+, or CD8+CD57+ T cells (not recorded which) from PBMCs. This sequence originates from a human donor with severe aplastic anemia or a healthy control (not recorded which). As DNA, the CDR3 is TGTGCCTGGAGTGCTACAGGGGCCTACGCTGAAGCTTTCTTT. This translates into CAWSATGAYAEAFF.